This T cell receptor beta chain was captured in a study of a mutant IDH1 vaccine in newly diagnosed glioma. Turning to the study itself: Patients underwent eight vaccinations, which took place in weeks 1, 3, 5, 7, 11, 15, 19 and 23.

Time point denoted: week 11, during vaccination. Vaccination used 300 ug of mutant IDH1 20-mer peptide per dose, with topical imiquimod. The donors had new WHO grade 3 or 4 astrocytomas; these were IDH1-mutant and ATRX-lost. Germline V lookup: CDR1 SGHDN, CDR2 FVKESK. This CDR3 is 15 amino acids long. Germline trimming cut 6 bases from V and 5 bases from J; bases unmatched to any gene: 10. The protocol was immunoSEQ multiplex PCR, while the TCRdb copy is restricted to in-frame clones and leaves out a portion. The sample yields tens of thousands of clones, around three quarters seen once. Worth noting for this clone: Antigen specificity is unknown.

The TCR comes from a man between 35 and 55 years old with glioma. Sequenced material: PBMCs, taken from a glioma patient whose treatment included an IDH1 peptide vaccine. This chain joins TRBV14 and TRBJ2-7, with TRBD1 matching 10 bases. This CDR3 is CASSRTGQGYHEQYV. CDR3 bases: TGTGCCAGCAGTCGTACGGGACAGGGGTACCACGAGCAGTACGTC.